Below are 5 T cell receptor beta chains sequenced from a single sample in a study of blood T cell repertoires in COVID-19. Measured with immunoSEQ multiplex PCR; TCRdb has only the in-frame clones, and not every one. The sample comprises roughly 120,000 clones, roughly 80% of which are singletons, and about 4.5% rests with the top ten. Specimen: peripheral blood. These TCRs come from a human donor in a cohort sampled during active or convalescent COVID-19.

This chain uses TRBV29-1 with TRBJ2-1; 7 bases are a match to TRBD2. Germline loops: CDR1 SQVTM, CDR2 ANQGSEA. The CDR3 contains 13 residues. V dropped 5 bases and J dropped 8; count of bases not matched to a gene: 9. This CDR3 is CSVPGEGWDEQFF. The CDR3 nucleotides are TGCAGCGTTCCGGGGGAGGGGTGGGATGAGCAGTTCTTC.

The gene calls are TRBV30 and TRBJ1-2; TRBD1 is a possible D gene (5 bases). CDR1 GTSNPN and CDR2 SVGIG come from the germline V gene (reference sequence). This CDR3 region has 13 residues. Trimming left V 0 bases short and J 4 bases short, with 9 bases between. Here the CDR3 DNA reads TGTGCCTGGAGTGTAGGGGCAGCCTATGGCTACACCTTC. The encoded protein is CAWSVGAAYGYTF.

V and J are TRBV7-2 and TRBJ1-2; D is possibly TRBD1 (5 bases). Germline V lookup: CDR1 SGHTA, CDR2 FQGNSA. The ends were cut back, 4 bases at V and 4 bases at J, with 13 bases in the middle. The CDR3 spans 14 residues. The CDR3 here is CASSSEGQGYGYTF. CDR3 sequence (DNA): TGTGCCAGCAGCTCGGAGGGGCAGGGCTATGGCTACACCTTC. The full variable domain, rest sourced from reference TRBV7-2 and TRBJ1-2, is GAGVSQSPSNKVTEKGKDVELRCDPISGHTALYWYRQSLGQGLEFLIYFQGNSAPDKSGLPSDRFSAERTGGSVSTLTIQRTQQEDSAVYLCASSSEGQGYGYTFGSGTRLTVV.

This clone was observed a handful of times. CDR3 nucleotide sequence: TGTGCCAGCAGCCAAGATCGCCAGGGGGGTTATGGCTACACCTTC. Translated, it gives CASSQDRQGGYGYTF. This chain links TRBV14 with TRBJ1-2, with 7 nucleotides matching TRBD1. The V gene's germline CDR1 is SGHDN and CDR2 FVKESK. The J segment lost 5 bases and the V segment lost 0 bases, leaving 6 bases of the junction unmatched. The CDR3 is made up of 15 amino acids. The full variable domain, rest sourced from reference TRBV14 and TRBJ1-2, is EAGVTQFPSHSVIEKGQTVTLRCDPISGHDNLYWYRRVMGKEIKFLLHFVKESKQDESGMPNNRFLAERTGGTYSTLKVQPAELEDSGVYFCASSQDRQGGYGYTFGSGTRLTVV.

The genes are TRBV6-2 or TRBV6-3 and TRBJ2-7; the match to TRBD2 covers 10 bases. V lost 6 bases and J lost 4; bases outside the gene matches: 6. The CDR3 runs 14 residues. Germline CDR1 reads MNHEY; CDR2 reads SVGEGT. The CDR3 DNA reads as TGTGCCAGCAGCCCCTTAGCGGGAGGTTACGAGCAGTACTTC. Its translation: CASSPLAGGYEQYF.